This T cell receptor beta chain is from a study of cytomegalovirus exposure and HLA in healthy donors. Study-wide results and caveats: In a later analysis, a missense DCLRE1C variant was linked to TCR beta V- and J-gene trimming.

Researchers ran the PCR with 60 Vbeta and 13 Jbeta primers. Data came from immunoSEQ multiplex PCR; TCRdb stores just in-frame clones and leaves some out. The repertoire holds some 190,000 clones, with more than 85% as singletons. V was cut by 2 bases and J by 4 bases, with 15 bases left in between. CDR3 length: 15 residues. Germline lookup yields CDR1 SGHRS and CDR2 YFSETQ. The sample holds a few counts of this clone. Its antigen is unknown. This sequence joins TRBV5-1 and TRBJ1-1, with D perhaps TRBD1 (5 bases). Specimen: PBMCs. The TCR sequence derives from a woman in her late teens or twenties in good health and CMV-seronegative. CDR3 sequence: CASSFVAGLGTEAFF. In nucleotides, the CDR3 is TGCGCCAGCAGCTTTGTAGCAGGGTTGGGCACTGAAGCTTTCTTT. Using reference TRBV5-1 and TRBJ1-1 for the parts outside the CDR3, the full variable domain is KAGVTQTPRYLIKTRGQQVTLSCSPISGHRSVSWYQQTPGQGLQFLFEYFSETQRNKGNFPGRFSGRQFSNSRSEMNVSTLELGDSALYLCASSFVAGLGTEAFFGQGTRLTVV.